This T cell receptor (beta chain) stems from a study of blood T cell repertoires in COVID-19. Some clones are missing from TCRdb's copy, which holds only in-frame ones; the method was immunoSEQ multiplex PCR. The data show 350,000 to 400,000 clones, under 90% seen once. The CDR3 is 19 residues long. Trimming at V came to 5 bases and at J to 0 bases, leaving 10 bases not matched to a gene. The germline V gene has CDR1 MDHEN and CDR2 SYDVKM. This receptor was identified in a woman aged 30 to 39 who had recovered from COVID-19. This chain joins TRBV28 and TRBJ1-6; 10 bases match TRBD1. The sample comprised PBMCs or T cells enriched from blood (not recorded which). The CDR3 region has the DNA TGTGCCAGCAGTCCCCGGACAGGGGGGACCGGCTCCTATAATTCACCCCTCCACTTT. This sequence encodes CASSPRTGGTGSYNSPLHF.